A single T cell receptor beta chain is shown here with its context. Mismatch with germline at one junction end may stem from a read error. TCRbeta libraries were built with three rounds of nested PCR, modified from ARM-PCR. A single record per CDR3 protein comes from TCRdb applying MiXCR to the multiplex PCR reads. Of 80,000 to 130,000 distinct CDR3 sequences listed, 55% to 65% were seen once; the top ten hold roughly 19%. This sample was included in a study of tumor and adjacent non-tumor tissue in lung cancer. CDR3 length equals 15 residues. Germline-derived CDR1 and CDR2 are DFQATT and SNEGSKA (reference sequence). The template was RNA from unsorted bulk tissue. More than 3 cm separated this lung sample from the edge of the tumor.

This clonotype originated in a man aged 25 to 45 with non-small cell lung cancer. The chain carries TRBV20-1 and TRBJ2-2, with D perhaps matching TRBD2 (7 bases). Sequenced: distant non-tumor lung tissue. In DNA, the CDR3 is TGCAGTGCTAGGAAGGGGGGGCCGGACACCAGGGAACTGTTTTTT. It encodes CSARKGGPDTRELFF.